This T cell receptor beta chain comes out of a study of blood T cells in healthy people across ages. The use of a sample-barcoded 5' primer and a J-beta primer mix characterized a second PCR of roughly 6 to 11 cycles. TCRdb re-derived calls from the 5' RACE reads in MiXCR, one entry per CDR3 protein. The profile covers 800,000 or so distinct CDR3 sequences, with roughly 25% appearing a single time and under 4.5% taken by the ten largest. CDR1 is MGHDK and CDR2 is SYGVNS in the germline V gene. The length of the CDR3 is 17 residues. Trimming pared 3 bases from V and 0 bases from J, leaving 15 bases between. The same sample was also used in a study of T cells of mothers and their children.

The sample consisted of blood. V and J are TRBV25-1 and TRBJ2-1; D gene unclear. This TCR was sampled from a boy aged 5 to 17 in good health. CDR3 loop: CASSESYPYSSYNEQFF. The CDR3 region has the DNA TGTGCCAGCAGTGAGTCCTACCCATACAGCTCCTACAATGAGCAGTTCTTC.